This T cell receptor (beta chain) originates from a study of siplizumab effects on memory and regulatory T cells. Findings of the study overall: Siplizumab produced a significant reduction in alloreactive sequences that were traceable to unstimulated CD4+ memory cells. The apparent diversity of naive T cells exceeded that of memory cells, and naive T cells seemed to make a major contribution to the alloresponse. An assignable phenotype, naive or memory, was missing from roughly 77-94% of proliferating CD4+ or CD8+ clones.

Remarks on this clone: No antigen is known for it.

This CDR3 has 16 residues. Trimming left V 6 bases short and J 4 bases short, with 18 bases between. Germline CDR1 is MNHNY and CDR2 is SVGAGI (reference sequence). Profiled with immunoSEQ multiplex PCR; TCRdb holds only in-frame clones, not every one. This sample has tens of thousands of clones, with 93% found just once. This TCR was sampled from a human donor in good health. V is TRBV6-6 and J is TRBJ1-4; the D gene is possibly TRBD1 (5 bases). Sequenced input: CD8+ T cells sorted from blood. CDR3 in amino acids: CASRKGFTGGNEKLFF. The CDR3 nucleotides read TGTGCCAGCAGAAAAGGTTTCACCGGGGGTAATGAAAAACTGTTTTTT.